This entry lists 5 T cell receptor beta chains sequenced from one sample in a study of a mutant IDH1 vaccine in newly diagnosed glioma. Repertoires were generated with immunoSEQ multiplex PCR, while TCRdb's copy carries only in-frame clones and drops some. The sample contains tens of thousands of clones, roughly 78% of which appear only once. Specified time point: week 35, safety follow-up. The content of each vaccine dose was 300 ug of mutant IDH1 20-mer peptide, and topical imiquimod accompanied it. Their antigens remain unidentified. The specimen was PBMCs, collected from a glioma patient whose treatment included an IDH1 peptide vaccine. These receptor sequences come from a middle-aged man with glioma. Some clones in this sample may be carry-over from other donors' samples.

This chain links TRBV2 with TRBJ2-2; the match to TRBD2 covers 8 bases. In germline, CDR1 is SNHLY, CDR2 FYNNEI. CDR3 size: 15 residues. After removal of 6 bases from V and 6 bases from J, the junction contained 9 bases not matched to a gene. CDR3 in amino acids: CASRRLRGGSGELFF. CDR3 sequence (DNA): TGTGCCAGCAGGCGCCTCCGGGGGGGCTCCGGGGAGCTGTTTTTT.

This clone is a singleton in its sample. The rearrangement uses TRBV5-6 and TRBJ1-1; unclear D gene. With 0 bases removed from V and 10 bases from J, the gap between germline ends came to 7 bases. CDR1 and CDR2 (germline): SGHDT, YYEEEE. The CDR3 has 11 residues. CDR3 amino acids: CASSLEQSAFF. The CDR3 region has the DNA TGTGCCAGCAGCTTGGAACAGTCAGCTTTCTTT.

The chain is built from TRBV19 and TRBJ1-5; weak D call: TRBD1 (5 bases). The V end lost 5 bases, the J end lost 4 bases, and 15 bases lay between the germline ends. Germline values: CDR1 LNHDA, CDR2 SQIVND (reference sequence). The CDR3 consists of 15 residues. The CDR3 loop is CASSLGDGRNQPQHF. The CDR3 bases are TGTGCCAGTAGTCTGGGGGACGGTCGAAATCAGCCCCAGCATTTT.

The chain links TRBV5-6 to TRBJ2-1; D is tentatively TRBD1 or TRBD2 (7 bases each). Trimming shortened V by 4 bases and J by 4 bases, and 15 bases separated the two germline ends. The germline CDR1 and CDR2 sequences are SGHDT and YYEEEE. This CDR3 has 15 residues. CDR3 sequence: CASSVQGGLYNEQFF. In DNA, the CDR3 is TGTGCCAGCAGCGTCCAGGGGGGGCTGTACAATGAGCAGTTCTTC.

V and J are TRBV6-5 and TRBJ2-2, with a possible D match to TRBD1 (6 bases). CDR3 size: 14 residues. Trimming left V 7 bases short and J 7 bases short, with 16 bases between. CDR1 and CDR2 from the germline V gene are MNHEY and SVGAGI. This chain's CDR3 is CASTTQSRGGELFF. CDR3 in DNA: TGTGCCAGCACTACCCAATCCAGGGGCGGGGAGCTGTTTTTT.